The TCR beta chain under discussion was sequenced for a study of blood T cell repertoires in COVID-19. The sample holds a few counts of this clone. Sequenced by immunoSEQ multiplex PCR; TCRdb stores in-frame clones only, minus some. Here the sample spans 85,000 to 100,000 clones, 70% to 90% being singletons. V was clipped by 4 bases and J by 6 bases; unmatched bases: 12. This CDR3 contains 15 residues. CDR1 is SGHTS and CDR2 is YDEGEE in the germline V gene. V gene TRBV5-8 combines with J gene TRBJ1-2; 7 bases agree with TRBD1. The TCR originated in a man in his fifties or sixties with acute or convalescent COVID-19. The sequencing sample was made of peripheral blood. In DNA, the CDR3 is TGTGCCAGCAGCAAACGACAGGGAAATGTTGATGGCTACACCTTC. Residues: CASSKRQGNVDGYTF.